The 2 T cell receptor beta chains listed next were all sequenced from one sample in a study of neoadjuvant anti-PD-1 for oral cavity cancer. The method was immunoSEQ multiplex PCR; TCRdb's version includes in-frame clones alone and lacks a portion of them. The data contain over 15,000 clones, under 70% of them singletons. The sequencing here drew on PBMCs, taken before nivolumab (anti-PD-1) treatment. Every receptor here comes from a person between 40 and 85 years old with oral cavity squamous cell carcinoma.

This sequence joins TRBV2 and TRBJ1-5; 9 bases fit TRBD1. CDR1 is SNHLY, CDR2 FYNNEI, per germline. The V segment lost 6 bases and the J segment 0 bases; nucleotides outside the gene matches: 3. There are 15 residues in the CDR3. CDR3 DNA: TGTGCCAGCAGCGACAGGGGGAGTAGCAATCAGCCCCAGCATTTT. Amino acids: CASSDRGSSNQPQHF.

The chain joins TRBV30 to TRBJ2-1; TRBD1 or TRBD2 may be the D gene (5 bases each). The CDR3 loop spans 13 amino acids. V lost 3 bases and J 4 bases, leaving 10 bases between the germline ends. CDR1 and CDR2 (germline): GTSNPN, SVGIG (reference sequence). CDR3 loop: CAWRRGGYNEQFF. The CDR3 region has the DNA TGTGCCTGGAGGAGGGGCGGGTACAATGAGCAGTTCTTC.